A selection of T cell receptor beta chains follows, all from one sample in a study of blood T cell repertoires in COVID-19. Profiling relied on immunoSEQ multiplex PCR, and the TCRdb table lists in-frame clones only, not all of them. Here the sample spans fewer than 15,000 clones, more than 75% being singletons. Material for sequencing was peripheral blood. The receptors originated from a human donor in a cohort sampled during active COVID-19. Each CDR3 is given with its conserved first and last residue. D genes are given only for firm matches. Only part of the rows carry a size: once, few, many, or a class if the clone is expanded.

d_call cdr3_length j_call clone_size v_call cdr3_aa cdr3_nt
NA 15 TRBJ1-1 NA TRBV7-2 CASSQSLTIVTEAFF TGTGCCAGCAGCCAGTCTTTGACAATCGTCACTGAAGCTTTCTTT
NA 14 TRBJ1-5 NA TRBV19 CASSIAQSNQPQHF TGTGCCAGTAGTATAGCGCAGAGCAATCAGCCCCAGCATTTT
NA 16 TRBJ1-6 NA TRBV10-3 CAISVGGLSYNSPLHF TGTGCCATCAGTGTGGGGGGGCTATCCTATAATTCACCCCTCCACTTT
NA 13 TRBJ2-1 NA TRBV7-8 CASIPGRYNEQFF TGTGCCAGCATCCCCGGCAGGTACAATGAGCAGTTCTTC
NA 17 TRBJ2-3 NA TRBV21-1 CASSKGLAASSTDTQYF TGTGCCAGCAGCAAAGGGCTAGCGGCCTCCAGCACAGATACGCAGTATTTT
TRBD2 15 TRBJ2-3 NA TRBV19 CASSRLAGTTDTQYF TGTGCCTCGTCACGACTAGCGGGGACCACAGATACGCAGTATTTT
TRBD2 14 TRBJ2-1 NA TRBV29-1 CSVEGSGSIYEQFF TGCAGCGTTGAAGGTAGCGGGAGTATCTATGAGCAGTTCTTC
TRBD2 15 TRBJ2-1 NA TRBV30 CAWSVGSGGSFEQFF TGTGCCTGGAGTGTGGGTAGCGGGGGAAGTTTTGAGCAGTTCTTC
NA 17 TRBJ2-1 once TRBV3-1/TRBV3-2 CASSQDVRAQSYNEQFF TGTGCCAGCAGCCAAGACGTGCGGGCTCAATCCTACAATGAGCAGTTCTTC
TRBD1 12 TRBJ1-2 NA TRBV4-3 CATSDRDYGYTF TGCGCCACCTCCGACAGGGACTATGGCTACACCTTC
NA 13 TRBJ2-1 NA TRBV7-3 CASSLGSYNEQFF TGTGCCAGCAGCTTGGGGAGCTACAATGAGCAGTTCTTC
NA 15 TRBJ1-3 NA TRBV9 CASTSDSYLGNTIYF TGTGCCAGCACCTCGGACAGCTACCTTGGAAACACCATATATTTT
TRBD2 14 TRBJ2-7 NA TRBV7-6 CASSSGTSDNEQYF TGTGCCAGCAGCTCCGGGACTAGCGATAACGAGCAGTACTTC
TRBD2 17 TRBJ2-1 NA TRBV3-1/TRBV3-2 CASSQMASRRGYNEQFF TGTGCCAGCAGCCAAATGGCCTCCAGGCGGGGGTACAATGAGCAGTTCTTC
NA 13 TRBJ2-5 NA TRBV15 CATSLSHQETQYF TGTGCCACCAGCCTATCCCACCAAGAGACCCAGTACTTC
NA 14 TRBJ1-1 NA TRBV3-1/TRBV3-2 CASSPDSQNTEAFF TGTGCCAGCAGCCCGGACAGTCAGAACACTGAAGCTTTCTTT
NA 13 TRBJ2-3 NA TRBV12-3/TRBV12-4 CASSLNREDTQYF TGTGCCAGCAGTCTTAACAGGGAAGATACGCAGTATTTT
TRBD2 16 TRBJ2-7 NA TRBV4-2 CASSPYGGGPSYEQYF TGTGCCAGCAGCCCTTACGGGGGGGGGCCTTCCTACGAGCAGTACTTC
TRBD1 14 TRBJ1-2 NA TRBV5-1 CASSPGTDVYGYTF TGCGCCAGCAGCCCCGGGACAGATGTCTATGGCTACACCTTC
TRBD2 16 TRBJ2-5 NA TRBV7-9 CASSPRLAESQETQYF TGTGCCAGCAGCCCCCGACTAGCGGAGAGCCAAGAGACCCAGTACTTC
TRBD1 13 TRBJ1-1 NA TRBV30 CASSQQGYTEAFF TGTGCCTCCTCTCAACAGGGGTACACTGAAGCTTTCTTT
TRBD1 13 TRBJ1-2 NA TRBV7-3 CASSFRQGDGYTF TGTGCCAGCAGCTTTCGACAGGGTGATGGCTACACCTTC
TRBD2 17 TRBJ2-2 NA TRBV4-2 CASSPTSGGANTGELFF TGTGCCAGCAGCCCGACTAGCGGGGGGGCGAACACCGGGGAGCTGTTTTTT
NA 15 TRBJ2-7 NA TRBV28 CASSLWGGAPGEQYF TGTGCCAGCAGTTTATGGGGGGGGGCACCGGGCGAGCAGTACTTC
TRBD1 13 TRBJ2-7 once TRBV2 CASRSQGDDEQYF TGTGCCAGCCGGAGTCAGGGGGACGACGAGCAGTACTTC
NA 16 TRBJ1-4 NA TRBV18 CASSPPGMGANEKLFF TGTGCCAGCTCACCACCGGGAATGGGAGCTAATGAAAAACTGTTTTTT
NA 14 TRBJ2-2 NA TRBV24-1 CATSPVGGVEELFF TGTGCCACCAGTCCTGTAGGGGGAGTTGAGGAGCTGTTTTTT
TRBD1 14 TRBJ2-5 NA TRBV25-1 CASTRGQGQETQYF TGTGCCAGCACCAGGGGGCAGGGTCAAGAGACCCAGTACTTC
TRBD1 14 TRBJ1-1 NA TRBV11-3 CASRQQGEYTEAFF TGTGCCAGCAGACAACAGGGGGAGTACACTGAAGCTTTCTTT
TRBD1 13 TRBJ1-4 once TRBV7-6 CASSFRGQTILFF TGTGCCAGCAGCTTTAGGGGACAGACTATACTGTTTTTT
NA 14 TRBJ2-5 once TRBV2 CASWRRSAQETQYF TGTGCCAGCTGGCGGCGGTCGGCCCAAGAGACCCAGTACTTC
NA 14 TRBJ1-1 once TRBV6-5 CASSPDSYLTEAFF TGTGCCAGCAGTCCTGATAGCTACCTTACTGAAGCTTTCTTT
NA 16 TRBJ1-5 few TRBV4-1 CASSQEGPGLNQPQHF TGCGCCAGCAGCCAAGAGGGGCCAGGGCTTAATCAGCCCCAGCATTTT
TRBD1 15 TRBJ2-7 NA TRBV27 CASSLSGTGGYEQYF TGTGCCAGCAGTTTATCTGGGACAGGGGGCTACGAGCAGTACTTC
TRBD2 13 TRBJ2-3 NA TRBV5-8 CASSFGGGDTQYF TGTGCCAGCAGCTTTGGCGGGGGAGATACGCAGTATTTT
NA 15 TRBJ1-2 NA TRBV10-3 CAISSSSDRNYGYTF TGTGCCATCAGTTCTTCCTCCGACAGAAACTATGGCTACACCTTC
NA 15 TRBJ2-5 NA TRBV5-6 CASSLGLASQETQYF TGTGCCAGCAGCTTGGGGCTAGCTAGCCAAGAGACCCAGTACTTC
NA 16 TRBJ2-7 NA TRBV28 CASSSLTGQVTYEQYF TGTGCCAGCAGTTCGCTCACAGGCCAGGTCACCTACGAGCAGTACTTC
TRBD1 16 TRBJ2-2 NA TRBV6-4 CASSDSGTGNTGELFF TGTGCCAGCAGTGACTCGGGGACAGGGAACACCGGGGAGCTGTTTTTT
NA 14 TRBJ1-1 NA TRBV9 CASSVVPENTEAFF TGTGCCAGCAGCGTAGTGCCAGAGAACACTGAAGCTTTCTTT
TRBD2 15 TRBJ2-7 once TRBV15 CATSRVASGSYEQYF TGTGCCACCAGCAGAGTGGCTAGCGGGTCCTACGAGCAGTACTTC
TRBD1 15 TRBJ1-2 NA TRBV9 CASSTSGTGAYGYTF TGTGCCAGCAGCACTTCCGGGACAGGGGCCTATGGCTACACCTTC
TRBD1 20 TRBJ2-6 NA TRBV11-3 CASSSTGQGFMGSGANVLTF TGTGCCAGCAGCTCTACCGGACAGGGCTTCATGGGCTCTGGGGCCAACGTCCTGACTTTC
NA 14 TRBJ1-2 NA TRBV4-1 CASSRTGSTNGYTF TGCGCCAGCAGCCGAACAGGGTCGACTAATGGCTACACCTTC
TRBD2 13 TRBJ2-7 NA TRBV14 CASSPRLAGQQYF TGTGCCAGCAGCCCCCGACTAGCGGGACAGCAGTACTTC
TRBD1 15 TRBJ2-7 NA TRBV27 CASWGTGSSVYEQYF TGTGCCAGCTGGGGGACAGGTTCGTCTGTCTACGAGCAGTACTTC
NA 14 TRBJ1-5 few TRBV5-8 CASGARSGNQPQHF TGTGCCAGCGGGGCCCGCTCCGGCAATCAGCCCCAGCATTTT
NA 16 TRBJ1-5 NA TRBV9 CASSVGGQGPNQPQHF TGTGCCAGCAGCGTAGGGGGGCAGGGCCCCAATCAGCCCCAGCATTTT
NA 14 TRBJ2-3 NA TRBV11-1 CASSLDPEVHTQYF TGTGCCAGCAGCTTAGACCCGGAGGTGCATACGCAGTATTTT
NA 12 TRBJ1-3 few TRBV30 CAWDRFGNTIYF TGTGCCTGGGACAGATTTGGAAACACCATATATTTT
TRBD2 15 TRBJ2-1 NA TRBV6-5 CASSRLAGAPNEQFF TGTGCCAGCTCCAGACTAGCGGGAGCCCCCAATGAGCAGTTCTTC
TRBD1 16 TRBJ2-1 NA TRBV7-6 CASSPRTGRSDNEQFF TGTGCCAGCAGCCCACGGACAGGGAGGTCTGACAATGAGCAGTTCTTC
NA 12 TRBJ1-1 NA TRBV5-1 CASSLAVSEAFF TGCGCCAGCAGCTTGGCAGTGTCTGAAGCTTTCTTT
TRBD1 15 TRBJ1-6 NA TRBV6-4 CASSDSEGANSPLHF TGTGCCAGCAGTGACTCGGAGGGGGCTAATTCACCCCTCCACTTT
NA 12 TRBJ1-2 few TRBV7-9 CASSPEAYGYTF TGTGCCAGCAGCCCCGAGGCCTATGGCTACACCTTC